Below, 19 T cell receptor beta chains from the same sample are listed, as sequenced in a study of blood T cell repertoires in COVID-19. Profiling relied on immunoSEQ multiplex PCR, and the TCRdb table lists in-frame clones only, not all of them. The sample shows 110,000 or so clones, roughly 85% of them seen only once. Sequencing was carried out using peripheral blood. These receptors all come from a human donor in a cohort sampled during active COVID-19.

The chain couples TRBV2 to TRBJ2-5, with 10 bases identical to TRBD1. This CDR3 is built from 14 residues. Trimming took 5 bases from V and 3 from J; bases not matched to a gene: 3. Germline CDR1 and CDR2: SNHLY and FYNNEI. The CDR3 DNA reads as TGTGCCAGCAGTCCCGGGACAGGGGAAGAGACCCAGTACTTC. Its translation: CASSPGTGEETQYF.

The chain has TRBV4-3 and TRBJ2-7; 7 positions match TRBD2. The CDR3 spans 15 residues. The V gene end was trimmed by 0 bases and the J gene end by 7 bases; junction bases not matched to a gene: 9. CDR1 and CDR2 from the germline V gene are LGHNA and YSLEER. The CDR3 loop reads CASSQDGRGVGEQYF. In nucleotides, the CDR3 is TGCGCCAGCAGCCAAGATGGCCGGGGGGTCGGGGAGCAGTACTTC.

For the CDR3, the DNA is TGTGCCTGGAGGGGGATCACCCGGGGGGCCTGGGAGCAGTTCTTC. Its translation: CAWRGITRGAWEQFF. The V call is TRBV30, the J call TRBJ2-1, with a weak D call TRBD2 (7 bases). CDR3 length: 15 amino acids. The V gene lost 3 bases and the J gene lost 10 bases, with 22 bases spanning the gap. Germline loops: CDR1 GTSNPN, CDR2 SVGIG (reference sequence).

V is TRBV6-6 and J is TRBJ2-1, with 8 bases aligning to TRBD1. Germline V CDR1 and CDR2: MNHNY, SVGAGI (reference sequence). The CDR3 contains 14 residues. J lost 9 bases, V lost 2 bases, and 6 bases had no gene match. The CDR3 DNA follows: TGTGCCAGCAGTTACGCGTCAGGGGGCGGTGAGCAGTTCTTC. Encoded protein: CASSYASGGGEQFF.

The J gene is TRBJ1-3, the V gene TRBV4-3; 9 nucleotides line up with TRBD1. CDR1 is LGHNA and CDR2 is YSLEER in the germline V gene. The CDR3 covers 15 residues. Germline trimming cut 4 bases from V and 4 bases from J; bases unmatched to any gene: 5. CDR3 sequence reads: CASSPLDRGGNTIYF. CDR3 sequence (DNA): TGCGCCAGCAGCCCGCTGGACAGGGGAGGAAACACCATATATTTT.

CDR3 protein: CASSPTGNQGIGTEAFF. CDR3 nucleotides: TGTGCCAGCAGCCCCACCGGGAACCAGGGGATCGGCACTGAAGCTTTCTTT. The rearrangement uses TRBV9 and TRBJ1-1, with D perhaps matching TRBD1 (6 bases). The CDR3 consists of 17 residues. From germline, CDR1 is SGDLS and CDR2 YYNGEE. Deletions cut 4 bases from V and 4 bases from J, with 23 bases between.

This CDR3 reads CASSSGSGNTIYF. CDR3 sequence (DNA): TGTGCCAGTAGCTCTGGCTCTGGAAACACCATATATTTT. This rearrangement joins TRBV27 to TRBJ1-3; D call uncertain. Per germline, CDR1 MNHEY and CDR2 SMNVEV (reference sequence). V gave up 9 bases and J gave up 0 bases, with 9 bases separating them. The CDR3 is made up of 13 amino acids.

The J gene is TRBJ1-2, the V gene TRBV28, with D unclear. This CDR3 is 14 amino acids long. Germline loops: CDR1 MDHEN, CDR2 SYDVKM. V gave up 5 bases and J gave up 7 bases, with 17 bases separating them. The CDR3 spells CASSNLKLISGYTF. In DNA, the CDR3 is TGTGCCAGCAGTAATTTGAAACTTATTAGTGGCTACACCTTC.

The CDR3 loop is CASSIVGVEGAEAFF. The DNA for the CDR3 is TGTGCCAGTAGTATAGTTGGGGTGGAGGGCGCTGAAGCTTTCTTT. The chain combines TRBV19 with TRBJ1-1, with unresolved D. V was clipped by 1 base and J by 6 bases, with 15 bases between them. The CDR3 spans 15 residues. The germline gives CDR1 LNHDA, CDR2 SQIVND (reference sequence).

This clone appeared a single time. This chain connects TRBV18 to TRBJ1-6; 8 nucleotides line up with TRBD1. The germline CDR1 and CDR2 sequences are KGHSH and LQKENI. The junction had 2 bases not matched to a gene; V was cut back by 4 bases and J by 0 bases. The CDR3 totals 16 residues. CDR3 sequence: CASSRDRSSYNSPLHF. CDR3 DNA: TGTGCCAGCTCACGGGACAGGAGCTCCTATAATTCACCCCTCCACTTT.

The V call is TRBV5-4, the J call TRBJ2-2; TRBD1 might be the D (5 bases). The length of the CDR3 is 14 residues. Trimming stripped 2 bases from V and 2 bases from J, with 7 bases between. Germline loops: CDR1 SGHNT, CDR2 YYREEE (reference sequence). CDR3 bases: TGTGCCAGCAGCTTTCAGGGTAACACCGGGGAGCTGTTTTTT. Its protein is CASSFQGNTGELFF. Drawing the rest from reference TRBV5-4 and TRBJ2-2, the complete variable domain is ETGVTQSPTHLIKTRGQQVTLRCSSQSGHNTVSWYQQALGQGPQFIFQYYREEENGRGNFPPRFSGLQFPNYSSELNVNALELDDSALYLCASSFQGNTGELFFGEGSRLTVL.

Only one count was recorded for this clone. The chain joins TRBV11-2 to TRBJ2-3; no definite D call. The CDR3 consists of 13 residues. Germline assignment: CDR1 SGHAT and CDR2 FQNNGV. V lost 3 bases to trimming and J lost 6 bases, with 10 bases between them. CDR3 nucleotides: TGTGCCAGCAGCTTTGTCCCCCGGGATACGCAGTATTTT. Its translation: CASSFVPRDTQYF. Full variable domain (outside the CDR3, taken from reference TRBV11-2 and TRBJ2-3): EAGVAQSPRYKIIEKRQSVAFWCNPISGHATLYWYQQILGQGPKLLIQFQNNGVVDDSQLPKDRFSAERLKGVDSTLKIQPAKLEDSAVYLCASSFVPRDTQYFGPGTRLTVL.

The V and J genes are TRBV3-1 (or the pseudogene TRBV3-2) and TRBJ1-6, with 8 nucleotides matching TRBD1. The CDR3 is 15 residues long. V lost 3 bases, J lost 5 bases, and 3 bases stayed unmatched. CDR1 and CDR2 (germline): LGHDT, YNNKEL (reference sequence). The CDR3 DNA follows: TGTGCCAGCAGCCACCAGGACAGGGATAATTCACCCCTCCACTTT. It is translated as CASSHQDRDNSPLHF.

V gene TRBV6-1 combines with J gene TRBJ1-1; D is undetermined. The V end was cut by 2 bases, the J end by 7 bases, with 11 bases between. CDR1 and CDR2 from the germline V gene are MNHNS and SASEGT. The CDR3 spans 13 residues. The CDR3 DNA reads as TGTGCCAGCAGTGAAAGCGGTAGGTTTGAAGCTTTCTTT. Its translation: CASSESGRFEAFF.

This sequence joins TRBV7-9 and TRBJ2-1; TRBD1 matches at 7 bases. The trim removed 1 base at V and 0 bases at J, leaving 6 bases unmatched. This CDR3 region has 17 residues. Germline V lookup: CDR1 SEHNR, CDR2 FQNEAQ (reference sequence). The CDR3 nucleotides are TGTGCCAGCAGCTTAGGCAGGGGGACCATCTCCTACAATGAGCAGTTCTTC. Translation: CASSLGRGTISYNEQFF.

As DNA, the CDR3 is TGTGCCATCGGGGGGGCCGGGGAGCTGTTTTTT. Its protein is CAIGGAGELFF. The chain is built from TRBV10-3 and TRBJ2-2; TRBD2 matches at 7 bases. CDR1 and CDR2 (germline): ENHRY, SYGVKD. CDR3 size: 11 residues. V shed 8 bases and J 6 bases; nucleotides not matched to a gene: 0.

The rearrangement joins TRBV3-1 (or the pseudogene TRBV3-2) to TRBJ1-1; D might be TRBD1 (5 bases). The V end lost 2 bases, the J end lost 5 bases, and 9 bases lay between the germline ends. The CDR3 is 13 amino acids. Germline V gives CDR1 LGHDT, CDR2 YNNKEL (reference sequence). The CDR3 bases are TGTGCCAGCAGCCAATCCGGGGGAACTGAAGCTTTCTTT. It codes for CASSQSGGTEAFF.

The chain has TRBV23-1 and TRBJ1-2; D unresolved. TRBV23-1 is identified as an open reading frame with a role that is uncertain. This CDR3 has 15 residues. V shed 4 bases and J shed 6 bases, with 18 bases lying between them. CDR3 in amino acids: CASSPPGRNVNGYTF. CDR3 sequence (DNA): TGCGCCAGCAGTCCGCCAGGCAGAAATGTTAATGGCTACACCTTC.

This clone showed up just once. The CDR3 sequence: CASSVGSREQYF. The CDR3 nucleotides read TGTGCCAGCAGTGTTGGCAGTCGCGAGCAGTACTTC. The chain combines TRBV2 with TRBJ2-7; D gene unclear. Germline V gene sequence: CDR1 SNHLY, CDR2 FYNNEI. Trimming took off 4 bases at V and 6 bases at J, with 10 bases between the two ends. CDR3 length: 12 residues.